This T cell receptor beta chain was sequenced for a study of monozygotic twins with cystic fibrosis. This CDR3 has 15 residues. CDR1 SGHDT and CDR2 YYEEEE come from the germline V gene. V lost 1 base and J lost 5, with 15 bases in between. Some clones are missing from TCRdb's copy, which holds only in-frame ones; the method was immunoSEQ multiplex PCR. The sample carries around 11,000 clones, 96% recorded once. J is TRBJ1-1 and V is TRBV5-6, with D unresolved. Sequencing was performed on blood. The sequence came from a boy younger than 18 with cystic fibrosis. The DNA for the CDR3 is TGTGCCAGCAGCTTGCTGGCTCGCGGGTGGACTGAAGCTTTCTTT. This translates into CASSLLARGWTEAFF. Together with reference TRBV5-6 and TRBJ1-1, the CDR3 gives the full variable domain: DAGVTQSPTHLIKTRGQQVTLRCSPKSGHDTVSWYQQALGQGPQFIFQYYEEEERQRGNFPDRFSGHQFPNYSSELNVNALLLGDSALYLCASSLLARGWTEAFFGQGTRLTVV.